Sequencing of this TCR beta chain was carried out in a study of blood T cell repertoires in COVID-19. The overall study: Samples came from the United States, Italy and Spain, spanning acute and convalescent COVID-19. The analysed material was cDNA or gDNA that came from T cells, B-cell-depleted T cells, or PBMCs.

Germline trimming cut 8 bases from V and 7 bases from J; bases unmatched to any gene: 10. The CDR3 is 15 amino acids. Germline lookup yields CDR1 KGHSH and CDR2 LQKENI. Original handling: Reference gene primer amplification gave estimated nucleated cell counts. Profiling relied on immunoSEQ multiplex PCR, and the TCRdb table lists in-frame clones only, not all of them. Clonal size and the V and J genes are those of that table, whereas D and trimming came from the DNA. The data hold under 300,000 clones, with approximately 86% observed a single time. Sequencing was performed on peripheral blood. V usage is TRBV18 and J usage is TRBJ1-6; TRBD1 matches at 8 bases. The receptor was isolated from a woman of 80 years or more with active or convalescent COVID-19. CDR3 bases: TGTGCCAGCCGGGTGCTCCAGGGGGCGAATTCACCCCTCCACTTT. Amino acids: CASRVLQGANSPLHF.